This T cell receptor beta chain was identified in a study of PD-1 blockade in mismatch repair-deficient tumors. Overall study: Patients had approximately 11 mismatch repair-deficient cancer types, all previously treated and progressing. Study results and caveats: After pembrolizumab, tumor-resident clones rose rapidly, then generally contracted before radiologic responses.

Clones were sequenced by immunoSEQ multiplex PCR, and TCRdb holds only the in-frame ones, with some missing. The profile covers some 97,000 clones, with roughly four fifths appearing a single time and around 6.5% taken by the ten largest. Germline-derived CDR1 and CDR2 are SGHTA and FQGNSA. Trimming took 2 bases from V and 2 from J, leaving 12 bases between them. The CDR3 has 15 amino acids. On this clone itself: What it binds is unknown.

Mismatch repair deficiency was confirmed in all patients, by PCR or immunohistochemistry. The TCR-sequenced patients were a few responders to pembrolizumab. The genes are TRBV7-2 and TRBJ1-2; the D gene is possibly TRBD1 (6 bases). Sequenced here: peripheral blood, sampled 36 weeks after starting pembrolizumab. The sequence came from an adult with mismatch repair-deficient cancer. The CDR3 region is CASSLYRESNYGYTF. The CDR3 DNA is TGTGCCAGCAGCTTATACAGGGAGTCCAACTATGGCTACACCTTC. The variable domain in full, completed from reference TRBV7-2 and TRBJ1-2, reads GAGVSQSPSNKVTEKGKDVELRCDPISGHTALYWYRQSLGQGLEFLIYFQGNSAPDKSGLPSDRFSAERTGGSVSTLTIQRTQQEDSAVYLCASSLYRESNYGYTFGSGTRLTVV.